The subject of this entry is one T cell receptor beta chain. In its sample, this clonotype was seen a few times. What this receptor recognizes is not known. Per-nucleotide qualities are absent, and no much larger clonotype sits a single base away. CDR3 length: 17 amino acids, cysteine to phenylalanine. The entry retains the CDR3 DNA only, 51 bases that are in frame from base 1. At the junction V is shortened by 7 bases and J by 0 bases, with 21 bases in between. From a lookup of the germline V gene, CDR1 and CDR2 are MNHNS and SASEGT. TCR cDNA was synthesized by 5'RACE template switching, through which a universal primer site and unique molecular identifiers were introduced. Priming for cDNA synthesis came from both the TCR alpha and TCR beta constant segments. Library amplification used two PCR steps, and the second PCR step added sample barcodes and sequencing adapters. Sequencing of the libraries was done on either Illumina HiSeq 2500 (2x100 bp) or NovaSeq (2x150 bp). Processing in the source paper ran as follows. MIGEC was used to demultiplex reads and collapse the reads into UMI consensus sequences, and MiXCR was used for V(D)J alignment. Clonotypes responding to the vaccine were identified with edgeR on replicate PBMC samples, with the criteria of FDR below 0.01 and a log2 fold change above 5 up to day 15. Each bulk clonotype was labeled CD4 or CD8 based on which sequenced repertoire, CD4 or CD8, contained the clonotype at higher abundance. The public reads were quality trimmed at Q25 with fastp and then assembled into clones with MiXCR by TCRdb, keeping productive beta chains. Duplicate CDR3 protein sequences are folded into a single record with the most common DNA and genes. TCRdb assigned the V and J calls; the authors' analysis was not used. The sample contains around 340,000 distinct CDR3 sequences, more than 8.5% of them found a single time. The ten largest account for about 20% of the sample.

The source of the sample is a study of T cells after yellow fever vaccination (dated by TCRdb to about 2019). Turning to the overall study: Libraries from fractions with low cell numbers were prepared with the SMART-Seq v4 Ultra Low Input RNA kit. To follow T-cell clones before and after both primary and booster YFV17D yellow fever vaccination, bulk TCR alpha and beta repertoires underwent longitudinal sequencing. The cohort comprised two healthy male donors, one aged 18 to 30 and one aged 30 to 40 years. Bulk PBMC replicates and cell subsets were isolated from blood drawn at multiple timepoints before and after both primary and secondary immunization.

The paper's findings and limits, for the study overall: FACS-sorted repertoires could contain abundant contaminating clonotypes from the bulk population, so computational filtering was required. Only a couple of donors were included in the study, so the extent to which the findings can be generalized is limited. A small share of clonotypes was detected in both CD4 and CD8 compartments, with the overlap likely arising from convergent recombination. After the booster, most clones that had expanded after primary vaccination were detected again (almost 97% of CD4 and roughly nine tenths of CD8), suggesting broad maintenance of memory. Compared with the primary T-cell response, the secondary T-cell response was faster but weaker, reaching its peak on day 5 rather than on day 15.

What this sample's treatment or condition label stands for: live attenuated yellow fever vaccine strain. At each blood-draw timepoint, two biological replicates of bulk PBMCs were obtained. A standard Ficoll-Paque protocol was used to isolate PBMCs from peripheral blood. TriZol was used to extract RNA from bulk PBMCs, from CD4 and CD8 fractions, and from dextramer-positive and dextramer-negative fractions. Sequences were derived from PBMCs, sampled on the day of the first yellow fever vaccination. The receptor was derived from a young man who received the YFV17D yellow fever vaccine. The rearranged segments are TRBV6-1 and TRBJ1-1; matching of 6 bases hints at TRBD1 as the D gene. The CDR3 region has the sequence CASKKRKGGIMNTEAFF. The sequenced DNA is TGTGCCAGCAAAAAACGAAAGGGGGGGATAATGAACACTGAAGCTTTCTTT.